Included here is one T cell receptor (beta chain) sequence, with context. Antigen specificity is unknown. This CDR3 has 12 amino acids. Per germline, CDR1 MNHEY and CDR2 SMNVEV (reference sequence). The V end was cut by 5 bases, the J end by 6 bases, with 10 bases between. Genomic DNA templated the TCR beta VDJ and CDR3 profiling. TCRdb fed the reads into MiXCR, producing one record per CDR3 protein. The sample has 86,000 or so distinct CDR3 sequences; 40% to 55% are singletons. These data come from a study of CD8+CD57+ T cells in acquired aplastic anemia. Study-wide results and limits: In CD8+ cells, Simpson's diversity showed no significant difference between patients and controls.

The receptor was isolated from a human donor in good health, serving as a control. The V and J genes are TRBV27 and TRBJ1-1; D not certain. The material sequenced was sorted CD4+, CD8+, or CD8+CD57+ T cells (not recorded which) from PBMCs. The CDR3 DNA sequence: TGTGCCAGCAGTCTAAAGGGAGCTGAAGCTTTCTTT. Encoded protein: CASSLKGAEAFF.